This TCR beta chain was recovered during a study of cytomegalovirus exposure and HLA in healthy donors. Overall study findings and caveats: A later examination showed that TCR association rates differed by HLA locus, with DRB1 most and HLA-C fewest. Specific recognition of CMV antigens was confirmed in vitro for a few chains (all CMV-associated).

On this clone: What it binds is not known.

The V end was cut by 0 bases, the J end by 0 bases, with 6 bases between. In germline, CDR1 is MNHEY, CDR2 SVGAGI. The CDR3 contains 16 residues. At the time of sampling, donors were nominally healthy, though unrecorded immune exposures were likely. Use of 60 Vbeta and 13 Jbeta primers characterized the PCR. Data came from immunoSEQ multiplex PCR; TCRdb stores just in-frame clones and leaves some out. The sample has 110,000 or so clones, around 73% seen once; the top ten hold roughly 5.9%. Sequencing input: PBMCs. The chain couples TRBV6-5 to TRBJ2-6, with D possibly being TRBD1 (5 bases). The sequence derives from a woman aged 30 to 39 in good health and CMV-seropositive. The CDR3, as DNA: TGTGCCAGCAGTTACTCTGACAGCTCTGGGGCCAACGTCCTGACTTTC. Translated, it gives CASSYSDSSGANVLTF.